The 12 T cell receptor beta chains below all came from one sample that was sequenced in a study of early T cells in non-severe SARS-CoV-2 infection. TCRdb re-called the 5' RACE reads through MiXCR, storing one row per CDR3 protein. Of approximately 70,000 distinct CDR3 sequences in the sample, around 12% were seen once. This specimen was whole blood, taken at baseline. These TCRs come from an adult who was a healthcare worker with PCR-confirmed SARS-CoV-2 infection or an uninfected control (not recorded which). The donor label of this sample is uncertain.

This clonotype was seen a few times. This sequence joins TRBV6-5 and TRBJ2-5; D possibly corresponds to TRBD2 (5 bases). Looked up from germline, CDR1 is MNHEY and CDR2 is SVGAGI. The V end was cut by 10 bases, the J end by 0 bases, with 12 bases between. This CDR3 spans 13 amino acids. CDR3 protein: CATRGFDQETQYF. CDR3 sequence (DNA): TGTGCCACCCGGGGTTTTGACCAAGAGACCCAGTACTTC.

This clonotype appeared many times. J is TRBJ2-5 and V is TRBV3-1, with D maybe TRBD1 (5 bases). Germline values: CDR1 LGHDT, CDR2 YNNKEL (reference sequence). This CDR3 is built from 15 residues. The germline V and J ends were trimmed by 0 bases and 3 bases, with 11 bases remaining between them. Here the CDR3 DNA reads TGTGCCAGCAGCCAAGATCTGACAGAAGAAGAGACCCAGTACTTC. Its translation is CASSQDLTEEETQYF.

This clonotype appeared many times. This could be a read error, since a much larger clone is one nucleotide away. V usage is TRBV20-1 and J usage is TRBJ2-3, with a weak D call TRBD2 (6 bases). Germline assignment: CDR1 DFQATT and CDR2 SNEGSKA (reference sequence). The CDR3 length is 16 residues. Between the trimmed V and J ends, which lost 6 bases and 4 bases, there was a span of 23 bases. CDR3 nucleotides: TGCAGTGCCCTCGGGGGTCTAACGGGAGCATCAGATACGCAGTATTTT. Translation gives CSALGGLTGASDTQYF.

This clonotype was found a few times. The rearrangement uses TRBV7-9 and TRBJ1-6; D gene uncertain. V lost 0 bases and J 12 bases, leaving 12 bases between the germline ends. CDR3 size: 14 residues. CDR1 is SEHNR and CDR2 is FQNEAQ in the germline V gene (reference sequence). The CDR3 coding sequence is TGTGCCAGCAGCTTAGCGGGCGGCAGAGGACCCCTCCACTTT. Residues: CASSLAGGRGPLHF.

This clonotype was counted many times. The rearrangement uses TRBV7-3 and TRBJ2-2; 8 bases are a match to TRBD2. CDR3 length equals 14 residues. Trimming at V came to 5 bases and at J to 7 bases, leaving 6 bases not matched to a gene. In germline, CDR1 is SGHTA, CDR2 FQGTGA. CDR3 loop: CASSPRGAVGELFF. The CDR3 DNA reads as TGTGCCAGCAGCCCGCGGGGGGCGGTCGGGGAGCTGTTTTTT.

CDR3 DNA: TGTGCCACCAGTGACCCGATAAAGGGAGATACGCAGTATTTT. Its translation is CATSDPIKGDTQYF. This chain joins TRBV24-1 and TRBJ2-3; D is unresolved. V was clipped by 4 bases and J by 5 bases, with 12 bases between them. The germline gives CDR1 KGHDR, CDR2 SFDVKD. The CDR3 length is 14 residues.

This chain connects TRBV20-1 to TRBJ1-5; D gene ambiguous. This CDR3 spans 12 amino acids. The germline gives CDR1 DFQATT, CDR2 SNEGSKA (reference sequence). V was pared by 7 bases and J by 2 bases, with 9 bases between. CDR3 coding DNA: TGCAGTGTATGTCAGGGCAATCAGCCCCAGCATTTT. This codes for CSVCQGNQPQHF.

The sample holds many counts of this clonotype. The chain is built from TRBV3-1 and TRBJ2-7, with 8 bases that match TRBD2. Germline CDR1 and CDR2: LGHDT and YNNKEL (reference sequence). V lost 5 bases and J lost 4; bases outside the gene matches: 10. The CDR3 extends over 15 amino acids. DNA of the CDR3: TGTGCCAGCAGCTACTTTGCGGGGGGCAGGTACGAGCAGTACTTC. It translates to CASSYFAGGRYEQYF.

Comments on this clonotype: A much more abundant neighbour one base away suggests this may be a read error. The chain has TRBV7-6 and TRBJ2-1, with 10 bases aligning to TRBD2. CDR3 length: 15 amino acids. CDR1 and CDR2 (germline): SGHVS, FNYEAQ. Written as DNA, the CDR3 is TGTACCAGCAGCGTACGGACTAGCGGATACAATGAGCAGTTCTTC. Translated: CTSSVRTSGYNEQFF.

As regards this clonotype: A read error is likely, as this CDR3 ends without the conserved phenylalanine or tryptophan. It is unclear where the CDR3 begins or ends on the DNA, so no DNA is shown, and the CDR3 is as TCRdb lists it. The gene calls are TRBV7-9 and TRBJ2-1; TRBD1, the D gene given by the table, was not confirmed from the DNA. The CDR3 is 12 residues long, counting both termini. Germline V gene sequence: CDR1 SEHNR, CDR2 FQNEAQ (reference sequence). The CDR3 spells CASSPAEGAPGV.

J is TRBJ2-5 and V is TRBV7-2, with D maybe TRBD2 (6 bases). The CDR3 runs to 15 residues. Germline CDR1 is SGHTA and CDR2 is FQGNSA. Trimming removed 3 bases at V and 2 bases at J, with 13 bases between. This chain's CDR3 is CASSLAGTYQETQYF. CDR3 nucleotide sequence: TGTGCCAGCAGCTTGGCGGGGACTTATCAAGAGACCCAGTACTTC.

This clonotype appeared many times. J is TRBJ1-6 and V is TRBV6-5; TRBD1 matches 8 bases. Germline values: CDR1 MNHEY, CDR2 SVGAGI. CDR3 length equals 14 residues. Unmatched junction bases numbered 11, after V lost 5 bases and J lost 14 bases. The CDR3 loop is CASSPDREVLTLHF. The CDR3 coding sequence is TGTGCCAGCAGTCCGGACAGGGAAGTCTTGACCCTCCACTTT.